The 13 T cell receptor beta chains reported below all come from one sample, sequenced in a study of cytomegalovirus exposure and HLA in healthy donors. The primer mix had 60 Vbeta and 13 Jbeta primers. Here immunoSEQ multiplex PCR was the method, and the copy in TCRdb shows in-frame clones only, minus some. The sample records approximately 160,000 clones, 65% to 80% being singletons. The sequenced sample was PBMCs. These receptors came from a woman aged 45 to 65 in good health and CMV-seropositive.

This chain links TRBV19 with TRBJ2-3, with 12 bases matching TRBD2. The CDR3 covers 20 residues. V dropped 4 bases and J dropped 0; count of bases not matched to a gene: 14. The germline V gene encodes CDR1 LNHDA and CDR2 SQIVND (reference sequence). The CDR3 spells CASSTPRGASGRASTDTQYF. As DNA, the CDR3 is TGTGCCAGTAGTACCCCCAGGGGTGCTAGCGGGAGGGCCAGCACAGATACGCAGTATTTT.

This chain connects TRBV5-5 to TRBJ1-2; 8 bases are shared with TRBD1. Germline loops: CDR1 SGHKS, CDR2 YYEKEE (reference sequence). This CDR3 spans 15 amino acids. The trim removed 4 bases at V and 3 bases at J, leaving 8 bases unmatched. In DNA form, the CDR3 reads TGTGCCAGCAGCACTCCGGGACAGGACTACTATGGCTACACCTTC. It yields the protein CASSTPGQDYYGYTF.

The rearrangement links TRBV6-5 to TRBJ2-7; perhaps TRBD2 as D (5 bases). V was cut by 2 bases and J by 6 bases, with 17 bases left in between. CDR3 length equals 15 residues. CDR1 and CDR2 (germline): MNHEY, SVGAGI. CDR3 loop: CASSYGNPTEGEQYF. The CDR3 DNA reads TGTGCCAGCAGTTACGGGAACCCCACAGAGGGCGAGCAGTACTTC.

The table lists this clone with a few counts. This chain's CDR3 is CASSLKRGGYETQYF. Written as DNA, the CDR3 is TGTGCCAGCAGCTTAAAGAGAGGGGGATATGAGACCCAGTACTTC. The rearrangement links TRBV5-8 to TRBJ2-5; maybe TRBD1 (6 bases). Germline CDR1 and CDR2: SGHTS and YDEGEE. Trimming removed 2 bases at V and 5 bases at J, with 16 bases between. The CDR3 covers 15 residues.

The CDR3 spells CASSSIRGYGYTF. CDR3 sequence (DNA): TGTGCCAGCAGCTCCATCCGGGGTTATGGCTACACCTTC. This chain links TRBV11-2 with TRBJ1-2; D is undetermined. Germline assignment: CDR1 SGHAT and CDR2 FQNNGV. Trimming stripped 4 bases from V and 5 bases from J, with 11 bases between. The CDR3 covers 13 residues. Filled out from reference TRBV11-2 and TRBJ1-2, the complete variable domain reads EAGVAQSPRYKIIEKRQSVAFWCNPISGHATLYWYQQILGQGPKLLIQFQNNGVVDDSQLPKDRFSAERLKGVDSTLKIQPAKLEDSAVYLCASSSIRGYGYTFGSGTRLTVV.

The genes are TRBV7-2 and TRBJ2-4, with TRBD1 matching 7 bases. The CDR3 extends over 15 amino acids. The germline V gene has CDR1 SGHTA and CDR2 FQGNSA. With 1 base clipped from V and 3 bases from J, the junction kept 3 bases outside the gene matches. Written as DNA, the CDR3 is TGTGCCAGCAGCTTAGTGACAGGGATCAAAAACATTCAGTACTTC. Translating gives CASSLVTGIKNIQYF.

This clone has a single count. The genes are TRBV30 and TRBJ1-1; 7 bases map to TRBD1. V was pared by 1 base and J by 3 bases, with 8 bases of the junction left unmatched. CDR1 and CDR2 (germline): GTSNPN, SVGIG (reference sequence). The length of the CDR3 is 15 residues. CDR3 in amino acids: CAWSDYRGRDTEAFF. CDR3 in DNA: TGTGCCTGGAGTGATTACAGGGGAAGGGACACTGAAGCTTTCTTT.

V is TRBV11-2 and J is TRBJ1-1, with TRBD1 matching over 7 bases. Per germline, CDR1 SGHAT and CDR2 FQNNGV. With V trimmed by 1 base and J by 11 bases, 4 bases remained unmatched. CDR3 length: 12 residues. Here the CDR3 reads CASSLATGTAFF. The DNA for the CDR3 is TGTGCCAGCAGCTTAGCGACAGGGACGGCTTTCTTT. Looking up the rest from reference TRBV11-2 and TRBJ1-1 gives the full variable domain: EAGVAQSPRYKIIEKRQSVAFWCNPISGHATLYWYQQILGQGPKLLIQFQNNGVVDDSQLPKDRFSAERLKGVDSTLKIQPAKLEDSAVYLCASSLATGTAFFGQGTRLTVV.

This rearrangement joins TRBV7-8 to TRBJ2-7, with no clear D. Germline CDR1 is SGHVS and CDR2 is FQNEAQ. This CDR3 has 14 amino acids. V was shortened by 5 bases and J by 3 bases, with 14 bases between the two germline ends. The CDR3 region has the DNA TGTGCCAGCAGCGCGACCGGCTACTACTACGAGCAGTACTTC. Residues: CASSATGYYYEQYF.

The chain recombines TRBV6-1 with TRBJ2-5, with 11 bases that match TRBD1. The CDR3 totals 14 residues. V gave up 8 bases and J gave up 5 bases; unmatched junction bases: 7. The germline CDR1 and CDR2 sequences are MNHNS and SASEGT. CDR3 nucleotides: TGTGCCAGCCAGGACAGGGGGCGTGGGGAGACCCAGTACTTC. It specifies CASQDRGRGETQYF.

The chain carries TRBV5-1 and TRBJ2-7; TRBD1 agrees at 12 bases. The ends lost 4 bases at V and 3 bases at J; junction bases unmatched: 5. Germline V gene data show CDR1 as SGHRS and CDR2 as YFSETQ. The CDR3 spans 15 residues. The CDR3 region has the DNA TGCGCCAGCAGCCAGGGACAGGGGGCTTTCTACGAGCAGTACTTC. Protein: CASSQGQGAFYEQYF.

The CDR3 DNA sequence: TGCGCCAGCAGCCAAGAGGTGACACTAACTAATGAAAAACTGTTTTTT. Amino acids: CASSQEVTLTNEKLFF. The V and J genes are TRBV4-3 and TRBJ1-4; D is ambiguous. CDR3 size: 16 residues. Germline CDR1 and CDR2: LGHNA and YSLEER. V shed 0 bases and J shed 1 base, with 9 bases lying between them.

In this sample, this clone turned up once. This sequence joins TRBV28 and TRBJ1-2; TRBD1 aligns across 8 bases. The CDR3 is 17 amino acids. With V trimmed by 3 bases and J by 7 bases, 16 bases remained unmatched. Germline CDR1 and CDR2: MDHEN and SYDVKM. The CDR3 loop reads CASSLVSLDRGRGGYTF. CDR3 sequence (DNA): TGTGCCAGCAGTTTGGTTTCCCTAGACAGGGGTCGCGGTGGCTACACCTTC.